This TCR beta chain originates from a study of blood T cell repertoires in COVID-19. The overall study: PBMCs, B-cell-depleted T cells, or T cells were the source of the cDNA or gDNA that made up the material.

Using immunoSEQ multiplex PCR, the repertoire was profiled, and TCRdb retains in-frame clones only, with some absent. The table has 70,000 or so clones, about 93% seen once. Germline loops: CDR1 LGHNA, CDR2 YSLEER. V lost 1 base, J lost 1 base, and 6 bases lay in between. The CDR3 spans 14 residues. The rearrangement joins TRBV4-3 to TRBJ2-3; no firm D call. The TCR sequence derives from a human donor in a cohort sampled during active COVID-19. The sequenced sample was peripheral blood. CDR3 nucleotide sequence: TGCGCCAGCAGCCAAGGGGCCCGCACAGATACGCAGTATTTT. Amino acid sequence: CASSQGARTDTQYF.